This T cell receptor (beta chain) was sequenced during a study of blood T cell repertoires in COVID-19. Study at large: Both acute and convalescent COVID-19 samples were obtained from the United States, Italy and Spain. T cells, B-cell-depleted T cells, or PBMCs supplied cDNA or gDNA.

Germline loops: CDR1 SGHDT, CDR2 YYEEEE. V was clipped by 0 bases and J by 4 bases, with 7 bases between them. This CDR3 has 14 residues. Source study methods: Scientists estimated how many nucleated cells there were by amplifying reference gene primers. Sequencing was performed with immunoSEQ multiplex PCR; in TCRdb, only in-frame clones are kept and a portion is missing. The V and J calls and the clone size are those of that table, but D and trimming were determined from the DNA. The data hold about 240,000 clones, with roughly four fifths observed a single time. This receptor was taken from a woman in her 70s with acute or convalescent COVID-19. The sample comprised peripheral blood. The chain is built from TRBV5-6 and TRBJ1-4; D is unresolved. CDR3 DNA sequence: TGTGCCAGCAGCTTGGCCGGGTTTAATGAAAAACTGTTTTTT. Its protein is CASSLAGFNEKLFF.